The 16 T cell receptor beta chains below were found in one sample sequenced in a study of blood T cells in healthy people across ages. The authors ran a second PCR of roughly 6 to 12 cycles using a sample-barcoded 5' primer and a J-beta primer mix. TCRdb ran MiXCR on the 5' RACE reads and lists one entry per CDR3 protein. Of approximately 810,000 distinct CDR3 sequences listed, under 35% are singletons. Sequenced material: blood. The receptors were gathered from a woman of 80 years or more in good health.

This clonotype was counted ten times or more. CDR3: CASGRDRRYNEQFF. CDR3 nucleotides: TGTGCCAGCGGTCGGGACAGGAGATACAATGAGCAGTTCTTC. This rearrangement joins TRBV7-2 to TRBJ2-1; 8 bases map to TRBD1. The V gene end was trimmed by 8 bases and the J gene end by 4 bases; junction bases not matched to a gene: 7. This CDR3 is 14 amino acids long. The V gene's germline CDR1 is SGHTA and CDR2 FQGNSA. Based on the CDR3 plus reference TRBV7-2 and TRBJ2-1, the full variable domain is GAGVSQSPSNKVTEKGKDVELRCDPISGHTALYWYRQSLGQGLEFLIYFQGNSAPDKSGLPSDRFSAERTGGSVSTLTIQRTQQEDSAVYLCASGRDRRYNEQFFGPGTRLTVL.

Turning to this clonotype: A much larger clone lies one base from this, so it may be a read error. The V and J genes are TRBV7-9 and TRBJ1-1; D remains ambiguous. From germline, CDR1 is SEHNR and CDR2 FQNEAQ (reference sequence). This CDR3 is 12 amino acids long. The V end was cut by 5 bases, the J end by 3 bases, with 7 bases between. The CDR3 DNA sequence: TGTGCCAGCAGCCCTACGGACACTGAAGCTTTCTTT. Translated, it gives CASSPTDTEAFF.

This clonotype was seen ten or more times. The chain is built from TRBV6-6 and TRBJ2-7, with TRBD2 as a possible D gene (6 bases). Germline V gene sequence: CDR1 MNHNY, CDR2 SVGAGI (reference sequence). With 0 bases removed from V and 1 base from J, the gap between germline ends came to 10 bases. This CDR3 is built from 15 residues. The CDR3 sequence is CASSYSAGRSYEQYF. DNA for the CDR3: TGTGCCAGCAGTTACTCTGCGGGACGATCCTACGAGCAGTACTTC.

There are a few counts of this clonotype. The chain employs TRBV18 and TRBJ2-2; TRBD1 or TRBD2 may be the D gene (5 bases each). The CDR3 sequence is 15 residues long. Germline V gene sequence: CDR1 KGHSH, CDR2 LQKENI. Trimming took 3 bases from V and 5 from J, leaving 13 bases between them. The DNA of the CDR3 is TGTGCCAGCTCACCTCGGGACGACGGGACCGGGGAGCTGTTTTTT. Residues: CASSPRDDGTGELFF.

This clonotype was seen a handful of times. A single base separates this from a much larger clone, so it may be a read error. The chain employs TRBV6-5 and TRBJ2-7; D may match TRBD1 or TRBD2 (5 bases each). The CDR3 loop spans 14 amino acids. The germline CDR1 and CDR2 sequences are MNHEY and SVGAGI. Trimming cost V 5 bases and J 4 bases, with 15 bases left between them. The CDR3 DNA follows: TGTGCCAGCAGTGCCCGGGACGCCGGGTACGAGCAGTACTTC. It yields the protein CASSARDAGYEQYF.

The table lists this clonotype with many counts. The CDR3 sequence is CASSLETGIGTQYF. The CDR3 coding sequence is TGTGCCAGCAGCTTAGAGACGGGGATTGGGACCCAGTACTTC. The chain is built from TRBV11-2 and TRBJ2-7; D is perhaps TRBD2 (5 bases). With the DNA end fitting TRBJ2-5 better, the J assignment may be wrong. Germline values: CDR1 SGHAT, CDR2 FQNNGV. The CDR3 runs to 14 residues.

Note on this clonotype: A much larger clonotype is one base distant, so this may be a read error. The chain recombines TRBV20-1 with TRBJ2-7; the D gene is possibly TRBD2 (6 bases). The V gene's germline CDR1 is DFQATT and CDR2 SNEGSKA (reference sequence). The length of the CDR3 is 15 residues. V lost 0 bases and J lost 0, with 12 bases in between. Here the CDR3 reads CSARDWGLNSYEQYF. CDR3 sequence (DNA): TGCAGTGCTAGAGATTGGGGACTGAACTCCTACGAGCAGTACTTC.

As for this clonotype: A much larger clone lies one base from this, so it may be a read error. This rearrangement joins TRBV3-1 to TRBJ1-2; D gene uncertain. Germline V gives CDR1 LGHDT, CDR2 YNNKEL (reference sequence). The CDR3 consists of 13 residues. The DNA for the CDR3 is TGTGCCTGCAGCCGTTATCAGTCCTATGGCTACACCTTC. It yields the protein CACSRYQSYGYTF.

With regard to this clonotype: Possible read error: a much larger clone is one base away. V gene TRBV6-6 combines with J gene TRBJ2-5, with a tentative D call TRBD1 (5 bases). Germline values: CDR1 MNHNY, CDR2 SVGAGI (reference sequence). Trimming took 5 bases from V and 11 from J, leaving 15 bases between them. The CDR3 has 12 amino acids. CDR3 DNA: TGTGCCAGCAGTCCCCGACAGAATGAGCAGTACTTC. Translating it yields CASSPRQNEQYF.

This clonotype was seen many times. The rearrangement uses TRBV10-2 and TRBJ2-5; possibly TRBD1 for D (6 bases). The CDR3 is 11 amino acids. Germline assignment: CDR1 WSHSY and CDR2 SAAADI. Trimming shortened V by 10 bases and J by 6 bases, and 12 bases separated the two germline ends. CDR3 nucleotides: TGCGCCACCCGGGACACCAAGACCCAGTACTTC. Protein: CATRDTKTQYF.

This clonotype was found a few times. This chain links TRBV12-3 or TRBV12-4 with TRBJ2-1, with D possibly called TRBD1 or TRBD2 (6 bases each). The ends were cut back, 3 bases at V and 2 bases at J, with 11 bases in the middle. CDR3 length equals 15 residues. CDR3 sequence: CASSFSGAAYNEQFF. Written as DNA, the CDR3 is TGTGCCAGCAGTTTCTCGGGGGCCGCCTACAATGAGCAGTTCTTC.

This clonotype was observed a handful of times. V gene TRBV18 combines with J gene TRBJ2-7; 9 positions match TRBD1. In germline, CDR1 is KGHSH, CDR2 LQKENI. CDR3 length equals 13 residues. V dropped 3 bases and J dropped 7; count of bases not matched to a gene: 4. The CDR3 sequence: CASSPGQGVEQYF. The CDR3 bases are TGTGCCAGCTCACCGGGACAGGGCGTTGAGCAGTACTTC.

In this sample, this clonotype turned up many times. The chain links TRBV20-1 to TRBJ2-3, with a weak D call TRBD2 (5 bases). V gave up 3 bases and J gave up 0 bases, with 13 bases separating them. CDR3 size: 15 residues. Germline CDR1 is DFQATT and CDR2 is SNEGSKA (reference sequence). CDR3 sequence reads: CSASRLLHSTDTQYF. CDR3 DNA sequence: TGCAGTGCTAGTAGACTACTTCACAGCACAGATACGCAGTATTTT.

Of note for this clonotype: Being one base from a much bigger clone, this may be a read error. The V call is TRBV12-3 or TRBV12-4, the J call TRBJ2-3; 9 bases fit TRBD1. This CDR3 spans 16 amino acids. The CDR3 nucleotides read TGTGCCGGCAGTTCCCTACGGGGACAGGGACCGATGCTGCTGTATTTT. Amino acid sequence: CAGSSLRGQGPMLLYF.

As to this clonotype: One end of the junction fails to match germline, which may point to a read error. This sequence joins TRBV5-1 and TRBJ1-1, with 12 bases identical to TRBD1. CDR1 and CDR2 from the germline V gene are SGHRS and YFSETQ. The length of the CDR3 is 16 residues. CDR3 region: CAGSLGTGGRNTEAFF. CDR3 DNA sequence: TGCGCCGGCAGCTTGGGGACAGGGGGCAGGAACACTGAAGCTTTCTTT.

This clonotype was recorded a few times. A much larger clonotype is one base distant, so this may be a read error. The chain carries TRBV2 and TRBJ1-1; D is unclear. Trimming pared 8 bases from V and 0 bases from J, leaving 4 bases between. Germline V CDR1 and CDR2: SNHLY, FYNNEI. The CDR3 loop spans 11 amino acids. CDR3 residues: CASWVNTEAFF. The CDR3 DNA reads TGTGCCAGCTGGGTGAACACTGAAGCTTTCTTT.